The clone carrying this T cell receptor beta chain is a singleton in its sample. This sample is drawn from a study of blood T cell repertoires in COVID-19. About the study: Specimens from acute and convalescent COVID-19 originated in the United States, Italy and Spain. The analysed material was cDNA or gDNA that came from T cells, B-cell-depleted T cells, or PBMCs.

Clones were sequenced by immunoSEQ multiplex PCR, and TCRdb holds only the in-frame ones, with some missing. The sample contains about 92,000 clones, around three quarters of which appear only once. This clonotype was obtained from an older woman in a cohort sampled during active or convalescent COVID-19. The sequencing sample was made of peripheral blood.

CDR3 sequence: CASSQEQGADYEQYF. The CDR3 region has the DNA TGTGCCAGCAGCCAAGAGCAGGGGGCGGACTACGAGCAGTACTTC. V gene TRBV3-1 (or the pseudogene TRBV3-2) combines with J gene TRBJ2-7, with 8 nucleotides matching TRBD1. In germline, CDR1 is LGHDT, CDR2 YNNKEL (reference sequence). V shed 0 bases and J 3 bases; nucleotides not matched to a gene: 4. The CDR3 length is 15 residues.